This T cell receptor (beta chain) emerged from a study of T cell responses to AZD1222 COVID-19 vaccine. This clone was seen more than once but under ten times. Its antigen remains unknown. Second-dose intervals of approximately 4 or approximately 12 weeks were pooled. Germline loops: CDR1 SEHNR, CDR2 FQNEAQ (reference sequence). The germline V and J ends were trimmed by 5 bases and 5 bases, with 10 bases remaining between them. CDR3 size: 14 residues. Generated by immunoSEQ multiplex PCR, the TCRdb table keeps only in-frame clones and is missing some. The repertoire holds 150,000 to 200,000 clones, with 90% to 95% as singletons. Study results and caveats: The repertoires were collected only after the peak T cell response. Clonal diversity was possibly underestimated; the donors were predominantly white British and more often female.

The chain is built from TRBV7-9 and TRBJ1-6; no clear D. The sequence was obtained from an adult who received the AZD1222 COVID-19 vaccine. The sequenced sample was peripheral blood, obtained 28 days after the second AZD1222 dose. CDR3 nucleotide sequence: TGTGCCAGCAGCCCACCCGCCAATAATTCACCCCTCCACTTT. Translated: CASSPPANNSPLHF.